Listed below are T cell receptor beta chains from one sample, sequenced in a study of blood T cell repertoires in COVID-19. TCRdb's table, derived via immunoSEQ multiplex PCR, lists solely in-frame clones and lacks some. The top ten hold about 4.6% of the sample, which has hundreds of thousands of clones, 86% seen once. Sequencing used PBMCs or T cells enriched from blood (not recorded which). All receptors come from a woman in her 30s who had been exposed to COVID-19. CDR3s include the opening cysteine and the closing phenylalanine or tryptophan. A D gene is named only where the DNA matches it firmly. Some rows have no size entry. The others give once, few or many, or a class for an expanded clone.

J	V	size	D	CDR3	DNA
TRBJ2-1	TRBV27	once	TRBD2	CASNPKWSSGGGRDEQFF	TGTGCCAGCAATCCGAAATGGTCCAGCGGGGGAGGTAGGGATGAGCAGTTCTTC
TRBJ1-6	TRBV11-3	once	TRBD1	CASSLDLDRDGSPLHF	TGTGCCAGCAGCTTAGACCTGGACAGGGACGGATCACCCCTCCACTTT
TRBJ1-1	TRBV5-1	.	TRBD1	CASSVWTGATEAFF	TGCGCCAGCAGCGTATGGACAGGGGCCACTGAAGCTTTCTTT
TRBJ2-7	TRBV28	.	.	CASSLRGWGEDGQYF	TGTGCCAGCAGTTTAAGGGGGTGGGGCGAGGACGGGCAGTACTTC
TRBJ1-6	TRBV5-1	.	.	CASSLSLVDSPLHF	TGCGCCAGCAGCTTGTCCCTCGTAGATTCACCCCTCCACTTT
TRBJ2-1	TRBV27	.	.	CASSFGGAVNEQFF	TGTGCCAGCAGTTTTGGGGGGGCCGTAAATGAGCAGTTCTTC
TRBJ1-1	TRBV9	.	TRBD1	CASSVVGQGGSTEAFF	TGTGCCAGCAGCGTAGTGGGACAGGGGGGAAGCACTGAAGCTTTCTTT
TRBJ2-2	TRBV24-1	.	.	CATSGVSGWMTGELFF	TGTGCCACCAGTGGGGTAAGCGGGTGGATGACCGGGGAGCTGTTTTTT
TRBJ2-1	TRBV27	once	.	CASNQLGSSYNEQFF	TGTGCCAGCAACCAACTGGGGAGCTCCTACAATGAGCAGTTCTTC
TRBJ2-1	TRBV5-6	.	TRBD1	CASSPGQAVAFGYNEQFF	TGTGCCAGCAGCCCAGGACAGGCCGTGGCATTTGGGTACAATGAGCAGTTCTTC
TRBJ2-2	TRBV7-8	.	TRBD1	CASSLGDRPTGELFF	TGTGCCAGCAGCTTAGGGGACAGACCCACCGGGGAGCTGTTTTTT
TRBJ2-7	TRBV15	.	TRBD1	CATSRGTGSLYEQYF	TGTGCCACCAGCAGAGGGACAGGGTCTCTCTACGAGCAGTACTTC
TRBJ2-5	TRBV3-1/TRBV3-2	.	.	CASSSSSGTQYF	TGTGCCAGCAGTAGTAGTTCCGGGACCCAGTACTTC
TRBJ2-7	TRBV5-4	.	TRBD1	CASSPLTGDGEDEQYF	TGTGCCAGCAGCCCCCTAACAGGGGACGGTGAAGACGAGCAGTACTTC
TRBJ2-7	TRBV11-2	.	TRBD2	CASSFLASGGPYEQYF	TGTGCCAGCAGCTTTCTTGCTAGCGGGGGCCCCTACGAGCAGTACTTC
TRBJ2-1	TRBV29-1	.	TRBD1	CSVVGTLDRGQDNEQFF	TGCAGCGTTGTGGGGACCTTGGACAGGGGGCAAGACAATGAGCAGTTCTTC
TRBJ1-1	TRBV15	once	TRBD1	CATSRNPGGLEAFF	TGTGCCACCAGCAGAAACCCAGGGGGCCTAGAAGCTTTCTTT
TRBJ2-3	TRBV9	.	TRBD2	CASSVATSGGMDTQYF	TGTGCCAGCAGCGTAGCGACTAGCGGGGGAATGGATACGCAGTATTTT
TRBJ2-7	TRBV6-5	.	.	CASGQGLRSYEQYF	TGTGCCAGCGGGCAGGGGCTGAGGTCCTACGAGCAGTACTTC
TRBJ1-6	TRBV13	.	.	CASSFRQDRNSPLHF	TGTGCCAGCAGCTTTCGACAGGACCGGAATTCACCCCTCCACTTT
TRBJ1-1	TRBV19	.	.	CASTKTAGVSEAFF	TGTGCCAGTACTAAAACGGCGGGGGTCTCTGAAGCTTTCTTT
TRBJ1-4	TRBV2	.	.	CASGQGGGEKLFF	TGTGCCAGCGGTCAGGGTGGGGGGGAAAAACTGTTTTTT
TRBJ2-1	TRBV5-1	.	TRBD1	CASSLGTGTGGNEQFF	TGCGCCAGCAGCTTGGGGACCGGGACAGGGGGAAATGAGCAGTTCTTC
TRBJ1-2	TRBV30	.	.	CAWPRNRVHYGYTF	TGTGCCTGGCCCCGGAACAGGGTGCACTATGGCTACACCTTC
TRBJ2-5	TRBV5-1	.	TRBD2	CASQLGGSTVWYF	TGCGCCAGCCAACTCGGGGGGTCTACAGTGTGGTACTTC
TRBJ1-5	TRBV3-1/TRBV3-2	.	.	CASSQSGAYSNQPQHF	TGTGCCAGCAGCCAGAGCGGGGCATATAGCAATCAGCCCCAGCATTTT
TRBJ1-5	TRBV6-5	.	.	CASSLGSNLNQPQHF	TGTGCCAGCAGCCTGGGCAGCAACCTAAATCAGCCCCAGCATTTT
TRBJ1-6	TRBV5-6	.	.	CASSFMYNSPLHF	TGTGCCAGCAGCTTTATGTATAATTCACCCCTCCACTTT
TRBJ2-2	TRBV30	.	.	CALRVTNTGELFF	TGTGCCTTGCGGGTAACGAACACCGGGGAGCTGTTTTTT
TRBJ2-7	TRBV6-2/TRBV6-3	.	TRBD2	CASSYRLAGDSSYEQYF	TGTGCCAGCAGTTATCGCCTAGCGGGGGATAGCTCCTACGAGCAGTACTTC
TRBJ2-1	TRBV14	.	TRBD2	CASSQSTSLGDEQFF	TGTGCCAGCAGCCAATCGACTAGCCTTGGGGATGAGCAGTTCTTC
TRBJ2-7	TRBV6-1	.	TRBD1	CASSEGPFGTGPYEQYF	TGTGCCAGCAGTGAAGGGCCCTTCGGGACAGGACCCTACGAGCAGTACTTC
TRBJ2-2	TRBV7-3	.	TRBD1	CASGTVLTGELFF	TGTGCCAGCGGGACAGTCTTAACCGGGGAGCTGTTTTTT
TRBJ1-6	TRBV11-2	.	.	CASSLAGSYNSPLHF	TGTGCCAGCAGCTTGGCGGGTTCCTATAATTCACCCCTCCACTTT
TRBJ2-3	TRBV29-1	.	.	CSPVSGLTDTQYF	TGCAGCCCGGTGAGCGGACTCACAGATACGCAGTATTTT
TRBJ1-5	TRBV6-5	.	TRBD1	CASRTGLLSNQPQHF	TGTGCCAGCAGGACAGGGTTACTTAGCAATCAGCCCCAGCATTTT
TRBJ1-1	TRBV10-3	.	.	CAISESFTGLTEAFF	TGTGCCATCAGTGAGTCATTTACAGGGCTCACTGAAGCTTTCTTT
TRBJ1-1	TRBV5-1	.	TRBD1	CASQTCSGTGNTEAFF	TGCGCCAGCCAGACCTGTTCCGGGACAGGGAACACTGAAGCTTTCTTT
TRBJ2-5	TRBV7-6	.	TRBD2	CASSLVGGAETQYF	TGTGCCAGCAGCTTAGTCGGGGGGGCAGAGACCCAGTACTTC
TRBJ2-3	TRBV9	.	TRBD2	CASSSWGLSGGTDTQYF	TGTGCCAGCAGCTCTTGGGGACTATCAGGTGGCACAGATACGCAGTATTTT
TRBJ1-1	TRBV5-1	.	.	CASSLGARGWSGAEAFF	TGCGCCAGCAGCTTGGGGGCCAGGGGTTGGTCAGGAGCTGAAGCTTTCTTT
TRBJ1-1	TRBV7-8	.	.	CASSFSHTEAFF	TGTGCCAGCAGCTTCTCCCACACTGAAGCTTTCTTT
TRBJ2-3	TRBV7-9	.	TRBD2	CASRSSGGSTDTQYF	TGTGCCAGCAGATCTAGCGGGGGGAGCACAGATACGCAGTATTTT
TRBJ1-2	TRBV29-1	.	.	CSVRPGHDGYTF	TGCAGCGTTCGACCTGGACATGATGGCTACACCTTC
TRBJ1-2	TRBV24-1	.	TRBD1	CATSDRQGFVGYTF	TGTGCCACCAGTGACAGACAGGGGTTTGTTGGCTACACCTTC
TRBJ2-3	TRBV27	.	TRBD2	CASSSLVRSGAGTADTQYF	TGTGCCAGCAGTTCCCTAGTAAGGAGTGGAGCGGGGACCGCAGATACGCAGTATTTT
TRBJ1-1	TRBV7-8	few	.	CASSWNRDSAFF	TGTGCCAGCAGCTGGAACCGGGACTCAGCTTTCTTT
TRBJ1-1	TRBV5-6	once	TRBD1	CASTQGRGGWANTEAFF	TGTGCCAGCACCCAAGGGAGAGGGGGCTGGGCGAACACTGAAGCTTTCTTT
TRBJ2-2	TRBV6-5	.	TRBD1	CASSRGTGVTGELFF	TGTGCCAGCAGTCGGGGGACAGGGGTCACCGGGGAGCTGTTTTTT
TRBJ1-1	TRBV7-2	.	TRBD1	CASSIRTGGGMNTEAFF	TGTGCCAGCAGCATCAGGACAGGGGGCGGGATGAACACTGAAGCTTTCTTT
TRBJ2-7	TRBV15	.	TRBD2	CATSGAGTTSSKQYF	TGTGCCACCAGCGGAGCGGGGACTACCTCTTCGAAGCAGTACTTC
TRBJ2-6	TRBV2	.	.	CASSSQGAGANVLTF	TGTGCCAGCAGTTCGCAGGGTGCTGGGGCCAACGTCCTGACTTTC
TRBJ2-3	TRBV5-1	.	.	CASSYRQANTDTQYF	TGCGCCAGCAGCTATCGACAGGCAAACACAGATACGCAGTATTTT
TRBJ2-1	TRBV27	.	TRBD2	CASSSWTSGMGSYNEQFF	TGTGCCAGCAGTTCTTGGACTAGCGGGATGGGCTCCTACAATGAGCAGTTCTTC
TRBJ2-7	TRBV5-1	.	TRBD1	CASRASMTGKANYEQYF	TGCGCCAGCAGGGCCTCCATGACAGGGAAAGCCAACTACGAGCAGTACTTC
TRBJ2-1	TRBV5-1	.	TRBD2	CASRIISGSYNEQFF	TGCGCCAGCAGGATTATTAGCGGGAGCTACAATGAGCAGTTCTTC
TRBJ2-7	TRBV10-1	once	.	CASSEALLGEQYF	TGCGCCAGCAGTGAGGCTTTACTCGGCGAGCAGTACTTC
TRBJ1-5	TRBV15	.	TRBD1	CATTLDRALSQPQHF	TGTGCCACCACCCTGGACAGGGCCTTGAGTCAGCCCCAGCATTTT
TRBJ1-2	TRBV19	once	TRBD1	CASSSGQGGYGYTF	TGTGCCAGTAGTTCGGGACAGGGAGGCTATGGCTACACCTTC
TRBJ2-3	TRBV29-1	.	TRBD2	CSSGSGGSTDTQYF	TGCAGCTCAGGTAGCGGGGGGAGCACAGATACGCAGTATTTT